This TCR beta chain was observed in a study of cytomegalovirus exposure and HLA in healthy donors. General study results and limits: Later analysis associated a missense DCLRE1C variant with TCR beta V- and J-gene trimming. The investigators catalogued 150 to 200 TCR beta chains as cytomegalovirus-associated. Within a later analysis, the majority of CMV-associated TCR beta chains appeared HLA-restricted. In an earlier analysis, most TCR beta V segments were productive about 87% or about 30% of the time.

The CDR3 contains 14 residues. The germline gives CDR1 LNHDA, CDR2 SQIVND (reference sequence). V lost 3 bases and J lost 5, with 13 bases in between. Comment on this clone: Antigen: not known. Other nucleotide sequences from this sample produce the same CDR3.

13 Jbeta primers and 60 Vbeta primers were used for the PCR. Only in-frame clones appear in the TCRdb table, and some are missing; sequencing was by immunoSEQ multiplex PCR. The top ten hold roughly 7.1% of the sample, which has 180,000 or so clones, roughly 73% seen once. This sequence joins TRBV19 and TRBJ1-1; D is possibly TRBD1 (5 bases). The source of this sequence is a woman between 40 and 50 years old in good health and CMV-seropositive. Input material: PBMCs. Written as DNA, the CDR3 is TGTGCCAGTAGTATCGGGGGAGGAGGGACTGAAGCTTTCTTT. Protein product: CASSIGGGGTEAFF.